These T cell receptor beta chains were read from a single sample in a study of T cells in Graves' hyperthyroidism and ophthalmopathy. In TCRdb, the multiplex PCR reads were re-called with MiXCR into one record per CDR3 protein. The sample carries a few hundred thousand distinct CDR3 sequences, 20% to 30% recorded once. The material sequenced was blood. The receptors were gathered from a man in his fifties with Graves' hyperthyroidism. The CDR3 runs from the conserved cysteine through the conserved F or W. Fields, in order: CDR3 protein, V gene.

CDR3: CASSLEGHGEKLFF; V: TRBV5-1
CDR3: CASSSQGARQPQHF; V: TRBV27
CDR3: CASSSRQGQVRPFF; V: TRBV7-2
CDR3: CASSLGVAGPETQYF; V: TRBV7-6
CDR3: CASLEADTQYF; V: TRBV6-2/TRBV6-3
CDR3: CASSPAWDSGELFF; V: TRBV7-9
CDR3: CASSKVGGSVNEQFF; V: TRBV19
CDR3: CASSILGPGYGYTF; V: TRBV19
CDR3: CASSLDGGRATDTQYF; V: TRBV7-3
CDR3: CASNRGGTNYGYTF; V: TRBV3-1
CDR3: CATSGLAGGGELFF; V: TRBV24-1
CDR3: CASSQPRGGYQETQYF; V: TRBV11-2
CDR3: CASKWGELSEDYGYTF; V: TRBV12-3/TRBV12-4
CDR3: CASSAAGEQSEQYF; V: TRBV18
CDR3: CASSLIRAGGEQFF; V: TRBV7-3
CDR3: CASSGLGRAGELFF; V: TRBV10-1
CDR3: CSVDGRGTDTQYF; V: TRBV29-1
CDR3: CASSLDDTGELFF; V: TRBV28
CDR3: CASSLTTASYEQYF; V: TRBV28
CDR3: CASSLAGVFGTGELFF; V: TRBV7-6